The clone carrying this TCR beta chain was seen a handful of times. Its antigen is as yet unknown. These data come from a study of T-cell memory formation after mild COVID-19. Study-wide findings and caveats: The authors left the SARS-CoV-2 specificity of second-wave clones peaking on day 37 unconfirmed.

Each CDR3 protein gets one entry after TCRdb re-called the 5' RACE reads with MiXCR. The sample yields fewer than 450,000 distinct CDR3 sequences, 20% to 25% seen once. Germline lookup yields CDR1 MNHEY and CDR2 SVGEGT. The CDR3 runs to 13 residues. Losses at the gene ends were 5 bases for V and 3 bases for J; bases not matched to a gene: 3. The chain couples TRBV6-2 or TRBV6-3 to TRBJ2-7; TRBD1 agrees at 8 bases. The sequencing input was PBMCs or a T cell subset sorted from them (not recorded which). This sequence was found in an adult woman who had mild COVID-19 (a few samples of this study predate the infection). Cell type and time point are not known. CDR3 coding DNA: TGTGCCAGCAGTGGGACAGGATTCTACGAGCAGTACTTC. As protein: CASSGTGFYEQYF.